The 25 T cell receptor beta chains reported below all come from one sample, sequenced in a study of OX40 agonist ivuxolimab in advanced cancers. Here immunoSEQ multiplex PCR was the method, and the copy in TCRdb shows in-frame clones only, minus some. This table holds 11,000 or so clones, 70% to 80% found once. The sequences come from CD4+ or CD8+ T cells sorted from blood, collected in a trial of the OX40 agonist ivuxolimab. These receptors were collected from an adult with an advanced solid tumor such as melanoma, head and neck, liver or kidney cancer.

V and J are TRBV4-3 and TRBJ2-5, with TRBD1 identical over 10 bases. Germline-derived CDR1 and CDR2 are LGHNA and YSLEER. CDR3 length equals 17 residues. V gave up 2 bases and J gave up 4 bases; unmatched junction bases: 10. CDR3 loop: CASSQPRRTGGAETQYF. The CDR3 DNA follows: TGCGCCAGCAGCCAACCCCGAAGGACAGGGGGGGCAGAGACCCAGTACTTC.

The gene calls are TRBV30 and TRBJ1-6, with D uncertain. Trimming took off 1 base at V and 6 bases at J, with 10 bases between the two ends. Germline V lookup: CDR1 GTSNPN, CDR2 SVGIG (reference sequence). The CDR3 loop spans 14 amino acids. DNA for the CDR3: TGTGCCTGGAGTGGCGGGCGCGGTAATTCACCCCTCCACTTT. It specifies CAWSGGRGNSPLHF.

V is TRBV4-2 and J is TRBJ2-3; D not resolved. Germline CDR1 LGHNA, CDR2 YNFKEQ. The CDR3 is 16 residues long. V lost 4 bases and J lost 1, with 15 bases in between. CDR3 bases: TGTGCCAGCAGCCGGCCAACTGGAGCCCGCACAGATACGCAGTATTTT. This encodes CASSRPTGARTDTQYF.

The V call is TRBV6-5, the J call TRBJ1-1, with a possible D match to TRBD1 (5 bases). Deletions cut 6 bases from V and 5 bases from J, with 13 bases between. Germline CDR1 MNHEY, CDR2 SVGAGI. The CDR3 contains 13 residues. CDR3 protein: CASSPWGNTEAFF. CDR3 nucleotide sequence: TGTGCCAGCAGCCCATGGGGGAATACTGAAGCTTTCTTT.

This chain uses TRBV6-6 with TRBJ1-1; D is unresolved. This CDR3 region has 13 residues. Trimming cost V 7 bases and J 1 base, with 10 bases left between them. Germline loops: CDR1 MNHNY, CDR2 SVGAGI (reference sequence). DNA of the CDR3: TGTGCCAGCACCGAACGACAGAACACTGAAGCTTTCTTT. Translating it yields CASTERQNTEAFF.

The chain has TRBV14 and TRBJ1-5; TRBD1 is a possible D gene (5 bases). V lost 0 bases, J lost 3 bases, and 15 bases lay in between. Looked up from germline, CDR1 is SGHDN and CDR2 is FVKESK. The CDR3 contains 17 residues. In DNA, the CDR3 is TGTGCCAGCAGCCAAGATCTCGGCCAGGGCCTCAATCAGCCCCAGCATTTT. Translating gives CASSQDLGQGLNQPQHF.

This chain joins TRBV30 and TRBJ1-1, with a tentative D call TRBD1 (5 bases). Germline V gives CDR1 GTSNPN, CDR2 SVGIG (reference sequence). The CDR3 runs 14 residues. V lost 0 bases and J lost 8, with 16 bases in between. In DNA, the CDR3 is TGTGCCTGGAGTGTTGGGGCGGCGGGAGGGGAAGCTTTCTTT. Its protein is CAWSVGAAGGEAFF.

The CDR3 reads CASSRELDSYGYTF. The CDR3 DNA reads as TGCGCCAGCAGCCGGGAGTTGGACAGCTATGGCTACACCTTC. This sequence joins TRBV5-1 and TRBJ1-2; D may be TRBD1 (6 bases). Germline V gene sequence: CDR1 SGHRS, CDR2 YFSETQ. V lost 4 bases and J 4 bases, leaving 14 bases between the germline ends. The CDR3 has 14 amino acids.

This sequence joins TRBV7-2 and TRBJ1-5; a weak D match, TRBD1 (5 bases). Between the trimmed V and J ends, which lost 3 bases and 5 bases, there was a span of 17 bases. This CDR3 has 16 residues. The germline CDR1 and CDR2 sequences are SGHTA and FQGNSA. CDR3 in DNA: TGTGCCAGCAGCTTGGCCTCGCAGGGACCGTATCAGCCCCAGCATTTT. This codes for CASSLASQGPYQPQHF.

This chain connects TRBV7-8 to TRBJ2-7; tentatively, D is TRBD1 (5 bases). The germline V and J ends were trimmed by 1 base and 7 bases, with 14 bases remaining between them. Germline lookup yields CDR1 SGHVS and CDR2 FQNEAQ. The CDR3 extends over 14 amino acids. The CDR3 spells CASSLVQGSREQYF. The CDR3 bases are TGTGCCAGCAGCTTAGTGCAGGGCTCGCGTGAGCAGTACTTC. Complete variable domain (other parts from reference TRBV7-8 and TRBJ2-7): GAGVSQSPRYKVAKRGQDVALRCDPISGHVSLFWYQQALGQGPEFLTYFQNEAQLDKSGLPSDRFFAERPEGSVSTLKIQRTQQEDSAVYLCASSLVQGSREQYFGPGTRLTVT.

This clone is a singleton in its sample. The chain employs TRBV28 and TRBJ2-1; 9 bases align to TRBD2. Trimming took 5 bases from V and 5 from J; bases not matched to a gene: 13. The CDR3 is 17 amino acids. Germline assignment: CDR1 MDHEN and CDR2 SYDVKM. The CDR3: CASSPRRRGGAHNEQFF. The CDR3 bases are TGTGCCAGCAGTCCCCGGAGGCGCGGGGGGGCCCACAATGAGCAGTTCTTC.

By share of the sample, this clone is large (0.1 to 1%). The gene calls are TRBV4-3 and TRBJ1-2; tentative D call: TRBD1 (6 bases). The length of the CDR3 is 14 residues. CDR1 LGHNA and CDR2 YSLEER come from the germline V gene. V lost 4 bases, J lost 4 bases, and 13 bases lay in between. CDR3 loop: CASSRELDSYGYTF. For the CDR3, the DNA is TGCGCCAGCAGCCGGGAGTTGGACAGCTATGGCTACACCTTC.

This rearrangement joins TRBV4-2 to TRBJ2-5; perhaps D is TRBD1 or TRBD2 (5 bases each). Germline V gives CDR1 LGHNA, CDR2 YNFKEQ. The CDR3 runs 14 residues. V shed 4 bases and J shed 5 bases, with 14 bases lying between them. CDR3 residues: CASSRGPLGETQYF. Here the CDR3 DNA reads TGTGCCAGCAGCCGGGGACCCCTTGGGGAGACCCAGTACTTC.

This clone was found a few times. CDR3 bases: TGTGCCTGGAGTGTAAACGCAGGGGAATTCACTGAAGCTTTCTTT. Amino acids: CAWSVNAGEFTEAFF. The chain links TRBV30 to TRBJ1-1, with D possibly being TRBD1 (6 bases). Trimming removed 0 bases at V and 4 bases at J, with 15 bases between. The length of the CDR3 is 15 residues. The germline V gene has CDR1 GTSNPN and CDR2 SVGIG (reference sequence).

CDR3 sequence reads: CSGNSGVGTDTQYF. The CDR3 nucleotides are TGCAGCGGGAATAGCGGGGTCGGCACAGATACGCAGTATTTT. The chain joins TRBV29-1 to TRBJ2-3; 8 bases are a match to TRBD2. The CDR3 has 14 amino acids. V dropped 7 bases and J dropped 1; count of bases not matched to a gene: 7. Germline V CDR1 and CDR2: SQVTM, ANQGSEA.

This clone appeared once. V usage is TRBV4-2 and J usage is TRBJ2-5; no firm D call. The end of the DNA aligns better with TRBJ2-7, so the J call may be wrong. The germline V gene has CDR1 LGHNA and CDR2 YNFKEQ. The length of the CDR3 is 13 residues. CDR3 sequence reads: CASSIGRNYEQYF. The CDR3 DNA reads TGTGCCAGCAGCATCGGACGGAACTACGAGCAGTACTTC.

The chain links TRBV4-2 to TRBJ1-1, with D unclear. CDR1 and CDR2 (germline): LGHNA, YNFKEQ. CDR3 length equals 15 residues. V was cut by 4 bases and J by 2 bases, with 14 bases left in between. In nucleotides, the CDR3 is TGTGCCAGCAGCCTCTCCCATAACCTTAACACTGAAGCTTTCTTT. Encoded protein: CASSLSHNLNTEAFF.

The chain has TRBV5-4 and TRBJ1-6; D possibly corresponds to TRBD1 (5 bases). There are 15 residues in the CDR3. Germline lookup yields CDR1 SGHNT and CDR2 YYREEE (reference sequence). V dropped 0 bases and J dropped 9 bases, with 13 bases sitting between them. CDR3 amino acids: CASSLGYTGGSPLHF. CDR3 bases: TGTGCCAGCAGCTTGGGTTACACCGGGGGTTCACCCCTCCACTTT.

This chain links TRBV5-6 with TRBJ1-6; 11 bases match TRBD1. The CDR3 consists of 15 residues. Germline CDR1 reads SGHDT; CDR2 reads YYEEEE. With 6 bases clipped from V and 9 bases from J, the junction kept 8 bases outside the gene matches. In DNA, the CDR3 is TGTGCCAGCACCTACGGACAGGGGGCTTTTTCACCCCTCCACTTT. Its protein is CASTYGQGAFSPLHF.

The chain recombines TRBV13 with TRBJ2-5; D unclear. The germline V gene has CDR1 PRHDT and CDR2 FYEKMQ (reference sequence). The CDR3 consists of 14 residues. The V end was cut by 5 bases, the J end by 1 base, with 11 bases between. CDR3 bases: TGTGCCAGCAGCCCCTCCGGCGCCCAAGAGACCCAGTACTTC. This codes for CASSPSGAQETQYF.

The chain joins TRBV28 to TRBJ2-3; TRBD1 matches at 9 bases. Unmatched junction bases numbered 4, after V lost 6 bases and J lost 3 bases. Germline loops: CDR1 MDHEN, CDR2 SYDVKM. This CDR3 is built from 14 residues. CDR3 region: CASRLDRGTDTQYF. For the CDR3, the DNA is TGTGCCAGCAGGTTGGACAGGGGAACAGATACGCAGTATTTT.

The chain links TRBV9 to TRBJ2-3; 14 bases are a match to TRBD2. Per germline, CDR1 SGDLS and CDR2 YYNGEE. This CDR3 contains 21 residues. V gave up 3 bases and J gave up 6 bases; unmatched junction bases: 21. CDR3 sequence reads: CASSGDSGTSGRVRPRDTQYF. The DNA of the CDR3 is TGTGCCAGCAGCGGGGACTCCGGGACTAGCGGGAGAGTAAGGCCCCGCGATACGCAGTATTTT. The complete variable domain, with remaining parts taken from reference TRBV9 and TRBJ2-3, reads DSGVTQTPKHLITATGQRVTLRCSPRSGDLSVYWYQQSLDQGLQFLIQYYNGEERAKGNILERFSAQQFPDLHSELNLSSLELGDSALYFCASSGDSGTSGRVRPRDTQYFGPGTRLTVL.

The chain employs TRBV4-3 and TRBJ2-3, with D maybe TRBD1 (6 bases). Germline V CDR1 and CDR2: LGHNA, YSLEER. The length of the CDR3 is 16 residues. Between the trimmed V and J ends, which lost 5 bases and 0 bases, there was a span of 15 bases. In nucleotides, the CDR3 is TGCGCCAGCAGCTCCGTCCAGGGGCGAAGCACAGATACGCAGTATTTT. The encoded protein is CASSSVQGRSTDTQYF.

CDR3 protein: CASRLDRGLFF. The CDR3 nucleotides read TGTGCCAGCAGATTGGACAGGGGGTTGTTCTTC. The V and J genes are TRBV6-1 and TRBJ2-1; 10 bases match TRBD1. The CDR3 sequence is 11 residues long. CDR1 is MNHNS, CDR2 SASEGT, per germline. With 6 bases clipped from V and 15 bases from J, the junction kept 5 bases outside the gene matches.

The gene calls are TRBV29-1 and TRBJ2-5, with D possibly being TRBD2 (5 bases). Germline-derived CDR1 and CDR2 are SQVTM and ANQGSEA. CDR3 length equals 19 residues. V lost 0 bases and J lost 2, with 25 bases in between. The CDR3: CSVEEAPDEREIGQETQYF. CDR3 nucleotides: TGCAGCGTTGAAGAGGCCCCCGATGAGAGGGAGATTGGTCAAGAGACCCAGTACTTC.